Below, 8 T cell receptor beta chains from the same sample are listed, as sequenced in a study of spatial heterogeneity in lung cancer. MiXCR, applied by TCRdb to the 5' RACE reads, yields one record per CDR3 protein. The sample carries about 50,000 distinct CDR3 sequences, around 7.6% recorded once. Time point: sample taken at primary tumor resection. Unsorted tumor, nontumor lung tissue or cryopreserved PBMC supplied the whole RNA. The input for sequencing was PBMCs, taken at surgery. These TCRs come from a female donor with early-stage non-small cell lung cancer.

The chain carries TRBV7-2 and TRBJ2-1; 9 nucleotides agree with TRBD2. Germline lookup yields CDR1 SGHTA and CDR2 FQGNSA. The length of the CDR3 is 15 residues. V shed 4 bases, J shed 2 bases, and the junction held 3 bases outside the gene matches. The CDR3 loop reads CASSSSGAAYNEQFF. CDR3 coding DNA: TGTGCCAGCAGCTCTAGCGGGGCGGCCTACAATGAGCAGTTCTTC.

This clonotype was detected only a few times. CDR3 in amino acids: CASSFRGTGWAHEETQYF. The DNA of the CDR3 is TGTGCCAGCAGCTTCAGAGGGACAGGGTGGGCGCACGAGGAGACCCAGTACTTC. The rearrangement uses TRBV11-2 and TRBJ2-5; 9 nucleotides align to TRBD1. V shed 3 bases, J shed 5 bases, and the junction held 16 bases outside the gene matches. CDR3 length: 18 residues. Germline assignment: CDR1 SGHAT and CDR2 FQNNGV.

This clonotype has at least ten counts. This chain joins TRBV29-1 and TRBJ2-5, with D perhaps assigned TRBD1 or TRBD2 (5 bases each). V shed 5 bases and J shed 4 bases, with 17 bases lying between them. CDR3 length: 14 residues. CDR1 SQVTM and CDR2 ANQGSEA come from the germline V gene. The CDR3 sequence is CSVTGTEFGETQYF. CDR3 sequence (DNA): TGCAGCGTTACCGGGACGGAATTCGGAGAGACCCAGTACTTC.

The table lists this clonotype with a few counts. The chain links TRBV6-6 to TRBJ2-1; the D gene is possibly TRBD1 (6 bases). V lost 9 bases and J lost 4, with 7 bases in between. This CDR3 is built from 11 residues. Germline-derived CDR1 and CDR2 are MNHNY and SVGAGI (reference sequence). CDR3 protein: CARQGYNEQFF. DNA for the CDR3: TGTGCCAGACAGGGATACAATGAGCAGTTCTTC.

This clonotype turned up a few times. The chain couples TRBV20-1 to TRBJ2-3; 10 positions match TRBD1. Germline V gene lookup returns CDR1 DFQATT and CDR2 SNEGSKA (reference sequence). There are 14 residues in the CDR3. V lost 5 bases to trimming and J lost 1 base; unmatched junction nucleotides: 3. The CDR3: CSADRGRGTDTQYF. CDR3 coding DNA: TGCAGTGCTGACAGGGGGCGCGGCACAGATACGCAGTATTTT.

This chain links TRBV18 with TRBJ1-2, with D possibly being TRBD1 (5 bases). V lost 1 base and J 3 bases, leaving 12 bases between the germline ends. The germline gives CDR1 KGHSH, CDR2 LQKENI. This CDR3 spans 15 amino acids. In DNA, the CDR3 is TGTGCCAGCTCACCACGGGGACGAAATGACTATGGCTACACCTTC. Encoded protein: CASSPRGRNDYGYTF.

The genes are TRBV7-6 and TRBJ2-3; D is tentatively TRBD1 or TRBD2 (7 bases each). The ends were cut back, 1 base at V and 3 bases at J, with 14 bases in the middle. From germline, CDR1 is SGHVS and CDR2 FNYEAQ. This CDR3 is 16 amino acids long. The CDR3 protein is CASSLGGGGGTDTQYF. DNA for the CDR3: TGTGCCAGCAGCTTAGGAGGGGGCGGGGGTACAGATACGCAGTATTTT.

This clonotype was picked up many times. The V call is TRBV13, the J call TRBJ2-5; D gene ambiguous. The CDR3 has 14 residues. Between the trimmed V and J ends, which lost 4 bases and 1 base, there was a span of 10 bases. Germline CDR1 is PRHDT and CDR2 is FYEKMQ (reference sequence). The chain's CDR3 is CASSSTDPQETQYF. Here the CDR3 DNA reads TGTGCCAGCAGCTCGACCGACCCCCAAGAGACCCAGTACTTC.